This T cell receptor (beta chain) was documented in a study of graft-versus-host responses after intestinal transplantation. Across the whole study: Uniformly, recipients were administered anti-thymocyte globulin induction with subsequent tacrolimus and steroids for two to three years.

Responder cells labeled with CFSE (roughly 200,000) were co-plated with irradiated stimulator cells labeled with violet dye (roughly 200,000). The CDR3 totals 18 residues. Germline CDR1 reads LNHDA; CDR2 reads SQIVND (reference sequence). V lost 5 bases to trimming and J lost 4 bases; unmatched junction nucleotides: 16. The method was immunoSEQ multiplex PCR; TCRdb's version includes in-frame clones alone and lacks a portion of them. The repertoire consists of about 13,000 clones, with less than 40% occurring once and the leading ten covering around 2.5%. General study results and limits: Some GvH clones appeared in ileal mucosa or blood before recipient bone marrow. The presence of high graft-versus-host to host-versus-graft clonal ratios in allografts characterized patients with graft-donor T cell macrochimerism.

The sequence was obtained from a human patient who received an intestinal transplant. The chain couples TRBV19 to TRBJ2-1; 8 nucleotides align to TRBD2. This specimen was alloreactive CD8+ T cells from a mixed lymphocyte reaction culture, taken before intestinal transplant. Indicated subset: CFSE-low proliferating T cells sorted from approximately 6-day pre-transplant mixed lymphocyte reaction (GvH or HvG direction). The CDR3 DNA is TGTGCCAGTAGTCCCCCACGCACCGGGACTAGATTATACAATGAGCAGTTCTTC. Protein sequence: CASSPPRTGTRLYNEQFF.